These 30 T cell receptor beta chains share one sample of origin, sequenced in a study of CXCR3-negative and CXCR3-positive naive CD8 T cells. Study-wide findings and caveats: Relative to CXCR3-negative naive cells, CXCR3-positive naive cells had more hydrophobic TRB CDR3s.

Their antigens are not known. Preparation of TRB cDNA libraries relied on 5' RACE carrying UMI labels. TCRdb reprocessed the 5' RACE reads and keeps a single row for each CDR3 protein, giving no DNA. In total, the table holds about 5,300 distinct CDR3 sequences. Sequenced material: naive CXCR3+ CD8+ T cells from blood. Subset denoted: CD45RO-CCR7+CD27+CD95- naive CD8+ T cells expressing CXCR3 (TNR3+). The receptor set was obtained from a human donor in good health. Some clones in this sample may be carry-over from other donors' samples.

This clonotype is deemed medium-sized by its frequency. The chain has TRBV27 and TRBJ2-1. Germline-derived CDR1 and CDR2 are MNHEY and SMNVEV (reference sequence). The CDR3 is made up of 15 amino acids. CDR3 loop: CASSSIVSSYNEQFF.

Its frequency marks this clonotype as medium-sized. V and J are TRBV3-1 and TRBJ2-1; TCRdb's D gene call, TRBD1, goes unchecked for lack of DNA. CDR3 size: 14 residues. The germline gives CDR1 LGHDT, CDR2 YNNKEL (reference sequence). The CDR3 region is CASSQDPAGNEQFF.

The chain couples TRBV27 to TRBJ1-1; TCRdb's D call of TRBD1 is untestable without DNA. Germline V gives CDR1 MNHEY, CDR2 SMNVEV (reference sequence). This CDR3 comprises 15 residues. The CDR3 reads CASSPAGGGTTEAFF.

The J gene is TRBJ2-2, the V gene TRBV29-1; the TCRdb D gene call, TRBD2, has no DNA to confirm it. The CDR3 is made up of 13 amino acids. From germline, CDR1 is SQVTM and CDR2 ANQGSEA. The CDR3 here is CSVETSFAGELFF.

This clonotype registers medium-sized by frequency. This chain uses TRBV29-1 with TRBJ1-3. In germline, CDR1 is SQVTM, CDR2 ANQGSEA. The CDR3 loop spans 13 amino acids. The CDR3 is CSGRVGAGNTIYF.

This sequence joins TRBV15 and TRBJ2-4; with no DNA, the TCRdb D assignment of TRBD1 cannot be verified. Germline V gene sequence: CDR1 LNHNV, CDR2 YYDKDF (reference sequence). The CDR3 is 14 amino acids. CDR3 residues: CATSRDLGRNIQYF.

The V gene is TRBV4-1, the J gene TRBJ1-1; TCRdb calls TRBD1, which cannot be checked without DNA. CDR1 is MGHRA, CDR2 YSYEKL, per germline. This CDR3 is built from 15 residues. The chain's CDR3 is CASSQDGGGRTEAFF.

The chain employs TRBV21-1 and TRBJ2-3. TRBV21-1 counts as a pseudogene. This CDR3 has 14 amino acids. This chain's CDR3 is CASSKARTTDTQYF.

This chain uses TRBV10-1 with TRBJ2-1; the D gene TCRdb calls, TRBD2, cannot be checked with no DNA. CDR3 size: 15 residues. Germline loops: CDR1 WNHNN, CDR2 SYGVQD (reference sequence). This CDR3 reads CASSESTSGYNEQFF.

The genes are TRBV11-2 and TRBJ2-5; TCRdb outputs TRBD1, but without DNA this stays unchecked. CDR3 size: 13 residues. CDR1 is SGHAT, CDR2 FQNNGV, per germline. The chain's CDR3 is CASSLFAGETQYF.

This chain uses TRBV12-3 or TRBV12-4 with TRBJ1-1. This CDR3 has 12 amino acids. The CDR3 loop reads CAERAPNTEAFF.

Measured by frequency, this clonotype is medium-sized. The chain employs TRBV20-1 and TRBJ1-1. Germline CDR1 is DFQATT and CDR2 is SNEGSKA (reference sequence). There are 12 residues in the CDR3. CDR3 sequence reads: CSARDENTEAFF.

The chain joins TRBV29-1 to TRBJ2-2. The CDR3 extends over 12 amino acids. Germline V gives CDR1 SQVTM, CDR2 ANQGSEA. The CDR3 spells CSVDNGSGELFF.

This clonotype is medium-sized by frequency. The J gene is TRBJ2-6, the V gene TRBV7-8; as DNA is missing, the TRBD1 call by TCRdb cannot be tested. The CDR3 totals 14 residues. The germline V gene encodes CDR1 SGHVS and CDR2 FQNEAQ. The CDR3 reads CASSPLPGANVLTF.

In terms of frequency, this clonotype is medium-sized. V gene TRBV3-1 combines with J gene TRBJ2-7. CDR3 size: 16 residues. Germline V CDR1 and CDR2: LGHDT, YNNKEL (reference sequence). The CDR3 loop is CASSQEAGLNPYEQYF.

The chain links TRBV19 to TRBJ2-1. CDR1 and CDR2 from the germline V gene are LNHDA and SQIVND (reference sequence). The CDR3 contains 13 residues. The CDR3 reads CASSIVFSNEQFF.

This rearrangement joins TRBV6-5 to TRBJ2-5; TCRdb gives TRBD1 as the D gene, but with no DNA this cannot be confirmed. This CDR3 has 11 residues. Germline V gives CDR1 MNHEY, CDR2 SVGAGI. The CDR3 sequence is CASSLGQTQYF.

By frequency, this clonotype registers medium-sized. The chain uses TRBV9 and TRBJ2-1. CDR1 is SGDLS, CDR2 YYNGEE, per germline. The CDR3 is made up of 14 amino acids. The CDR3 sequence: CASSGTSGYNEQFF.

This chain joins TRBV5-1 and TRBJ2-3. Germline V CDR1 and CDR2: SGHRS, YFSETQ. This CDR3 spans 13 amino acids. The CDR3 loop is CASSLVALDTQYF.

The rearrangement joins TRBV10-3 to TRBJ2-1; TCRdb proposes TRBD2, but this gene call is untestable without DNA. The CDR3 runs to 16 residues. Germline lookup yields CDR1 ENHRY and CDR2 SYGVKD. The CDR3 sequence is CAITLSGRSSYNEQFF.

V usage is TRBV21-1 and J usage is TRBJ2-3. TRBV21-1 is listed as a pseudogene. The CDR3 runs 12 residues. CDR3 amino acids: CASSRRTDTQYF.

This clonotype counts as medium-sized by frequency. The chain uses TRBV4-3 and TRBJ1-2. The CDR3 sequence is 18 residues long. Germline V CDR1 and CDR2: LGHNA, YSLEER. CDR3 protein: CASSQDLITAGRRGGYTF.

V usage is TRBV28 and J usage is TRBJ2-2; absent DNA, TCRdb's TRBD1 call cannot be checked. CDR3 length equals 11 residues. CDR1 is MDHEN, CDR2 SYDVKM, per germline. The CDR3 here is CASSFGTKLFF.

This clonotype counts as medium-sized by frequency. The chain joins TRBV29-1 to TRBJ2-1; TCRdb names TRBD1, which stays unverified in the absence of DNA. CDR1 and CDR2 (germline): SQVTM, ANQGSEA. The CDR3 is 12 residues long. This CDR3 reads CSVDVQGNEQFF.

V and J are TRBV27 and TRBJ1-1; TCRdb selects TRBD1, and the lack of DNA leaves this call unchecked. Germline CDR1 reads MNHEY; CDR2 reads SMNVEV (reference sequence). The CDR3 spans 12 residues. The CDR3 reads CASRLQGSEAFF.

The chain employs TRBV6-6 and TRBJ1-1; the TCRdb call, TRBD1, lacks DNA for checking. CDR1 is MNHNY and CDR2 is SVGAGI in the germline V gene (reference sequence). The CDR3 length is 15 residues. The CDR3 loop reads CASSLSTGRNTEAFF.

Frequency places this clonotype as medium-sized (0.01 to 0.1%). This chain uses TRBV7-9 with TRBJ1-1; TCRdb reports TRBD1, a call that lacks DNA to check it against. Germline lookup yields CDR1 SEHNR and CDR2 FQNEAQ (reference sequence). The CDR3 extends over 13 amino acids. CDR3 loop: CASSLETATEAFF.

V gene TRBV7-9 combines with J gene TRBJ2-2; the TCRdb D gene call, TRBD1, has no DNA to confirm it. This CDR3 is built from 14 residues. Germline loops: CDR1 SEHNR, CDR2 FQNEAQ (reference sequence). CDR3 loop: CASSLGTNTGELFF.

CDR3 loop: CASIRQGITEAFF. The chain couples TRBV19 to TRBJ1-1; TCRdb outputs TRBD1, but without DNA this stays unchecked. The CDR3 has 13 residues. The germline gives CDR1 LNHDA, CDR2 SQIVND (reference sequence).

This chain connects TRBV13 to TRBJ2-7; the TCRdb call, TRBD1, lacks DNA for checking. Germline lookup yields CDR1 PRHDT and CDR2 FYEKMQ (reference sequence). The CDR3 has 12 amino acids. The CDR3 spells CASSPRGSEQYF.